These T cell receptor beta chains were read from a single sample in a study of cytomegalovirus exposure and HLA in healthy donors. The data were produced by immunoSEQ multiplex PCR, yet TCRdb's version contains in-frame clones alone and is incomplete. Counted here are about 210,000 clones, more than 75% occurring once; the ten biggest clones make up roughly 13%. The sample taken for sequencing was PBMCs. These receptors all stem from a woman aged 25 to 39 in good health and CMV-seropositive. CDR3s leave out the opening cysteine and the closing phenylalanine or tryptophan.

TRBJ2-7	TRBV5-1	ASSLESQGGHEQY
TRBJ2-7	TRBV5-1	ASSLGQGPYEQY
TRBJ2-2	TRBV9	ASSAATRRTGELF
TRBJ1-3	TRBV6-5	ASSLATGNTIY
TRBJ2-5	TRBV7-9	ASSTPRGTPGTQY
TRBJ2-3	TRBV6-4	ASKEREEDTQY
TRBJ1-4	TRBV5-1	ASSLQGAREKLF
TRBJ1-3	TRBV7-9	ASSLQRGNTIY
TRBJ2-2	TRBV30	AWSVLATGELF
TRBJ2-5	TRBV11-2	ASSLVAQTGAETQY
TRBJ1-1	TRBV18	ASSGTGGAGNTEAF
TRBJ1-5	TRBV28	ASSFLSVSNQPQH
TRBJ2-7	TRBV6-1	ASSEADSHEQY
TRBJ2-5	TRBV7-2	ASSLAFQETQY
TRBJ2-5	TRBV30	AWISNGGIQETQY
TRBJ1-1	TRBV2	ASTPQGRNTEAF
TRBJ2-2	TRBV7-2	ASSFGGTGGGTGELF
TRBJ2-5	TRBV10-3	AIKEGQGGETQY
TRBJ2-2	TRBV19	ASSSKLAGGANTGELF
TRBJ1-2	TRBV28	ASSPSDRSGGYT
TRBJ2-5	TRBV7-2	ASSLGGRVTETQY
TRBJ2-7	TRBV5-1	ASSPGTGIFYEQY
TRBJ2-1	TRBV6-5	ASSYSPEGSYNEQF
TRBJ2-5	TRBV9	ASSVDPSGGLGETQY
TRBJ2-3	TRBV7-3	ASSLGVGTDTQY
TRBJ1-4	TRBV7-9	ASTISGEGEKLF
TRBJ2-7	TRBV4-3	ASSQDIAGGYEQY
TRBJ1-2	TRBV29-1	SVVGSAYYGYT
TRBJ1-1	TRBV7-8	ASSSRTGENTEAF
TRBJ2-3	TRBV4-2	ASSQETDYTDTQY
TRBJ1-6	TRBV28	ASSAETGDNSPLH
TRBJ2-7	TRBV10-3	ATLLTESSYEQY
TRBJ2-6	TRBV5-1	ASSLAVGSSGANVLT
TRBJ2-3	TRBV18	ASSLSGGTDTQY
TRBJ1-1	TRBV2	ASTGGWTEAF
TRBJ2-7	TRBV5-1	ASATGLDYEQY
TRBJ1-1	TRBV7-9	ASSLEKNTEAF
TRBJ2-7	TRBV27	ASSLGTGTPEQY
TRBJ2-5	TRBV19	ASSHSYGEETQY
TRBJ2-1	TRBV19	ASTTHGYNEQF
TRBJ2-5	TRBV9	ASSLGHIQETQY
TRBJ2-1	TRBV7-2	ASSPGTFLNEQF
TRBJ1-1	TRBV28	ASRLQGLTEAF
TRBJ1-5	TRBV6-5	ASHGDRINQPQH
TRBJ1-2	TRBV6-5	ASSFNRGYGYT
TRBJ1-1	TRBV7-9	ASSLRVLREFRLNTEAF
TRBJ1-1	TRBV10-3	AISVRQGNTEAF
TRBJ2-3	TRBV27	ASSPDRRNTQY